This T cell receptor beta chain appears in the sequencing data of a study of T-cell reconstitution after alpha-beta-depleted transplantation in children. Unique molecular identifiers were built into the TCRbeta library. MiXCR, applied by TCRdb to the PCR reads, yields one record per CDR3 protein. This table has fewer than 750,000 distinct CDR3 sequences, roughly 27% appearing once. Study results and caveats: Reports say that about two months after transplant, the alpha-beta T cells came out of several hundred graft clones that had expanded.

This clonotype came up a few times. The antigen is unknown. V gave up 2 bases and J gave up 6 bases, with 23 bases separating them. The CDR3 has 17 residues. The chain employs TRBV12-3 or TRBV12-4 and TRBJ2-7; a weak D match, TRBD1 (7 bases). The clonotype comes from a boy under three years old with Wiskott-Aldrich syndrome, due to receive a stem cell transplant. Source: PBMCs, taken before TCRalphabeta/CD19-depleted stem cell transplant. The CDR3 region has the DNA TGTGCCAGCAGTTTAAGTGGAGGGGGCGACCTGATTTTCGAGCAGTACTTC. Its protein product is CASSLSGGGDLIFEQYF.